This T cell receptor (beta chain) was profiled in a study of shared clonotypes between healthy human individuals. Some clones are missing from TCRdb's copy, which holds only in-frame ones; the method was immunoSEQ multiplex PCR. The data contain 2,500,000 or so clones, 93% of them singletons. CDR3 length equals 16 residues. Germline-derived CDR1 and CDR2 are SNHLY and FYNNEI. The V gene end was trimmed by 4 bases and the J gene end by 2 bases; junction bases not matched to a gene: 4. Material: naive CD4+ T cells from PBMCs. Subset specified: CD45RA+ positively selected. The source is a man aged 18-30 years in good health. Some clones in this sample may be carry-over from other donors' samples. The genes are TRBV2 and TRBJ2-1; 11 bases line up with TRBD2. CDR3 in DNA: TGTGCCAGCAGTGCAACGGGACTAGCGGCCTACAATGAGCAGTTCTTC. Its protein is CASSATGLAAYNEQFF.